Listed here is a single TCR beta chain. The antigen is unknown. The data belong to a study of T cells after yellow fever vaccination. Turning to the study itself: SMART-Seq v4 Ultra Low Input prepared libraries from low-cell fractions.

For TCR, cDNA came from 5'RACE template switching, which added a universal primer site and UMIs. MiXCR, applied by TCRdb to the 5' RACE reads, yields one record per CDR3 protein. The sample yields a few hundred thousand distinct CDR3 sequences, 6.8% seen once. V lost 0 bases and J 5 bases, leaving 16 bases between the germline ends. The CDR3 is 16 residues long. In germline, CDR1 is LGHNA, CDR2 YSLEER. Regarding the study as a whole: Compared with primary, the secondary response was weaker and peaked at day 5, not 15. Clones from primary vaccination mostly reappeared after the booster (96% CD4, under 90% CD8).

This rearrangement joins TRBV4-3 to TRBJ1-2; D gene uncertain. The clonotype comes from a man between 18 and 35 years old who received the YFV17D yellow fever vaccine. This sample comprised PBMCs, obtained roughly seven weeks after the first yellow fever vaccination. The DNA for the CDR3 is TGCGCCAGCAGCCAAGAATGGGGTCGGGGATTATATGGCTACACCTTC. Translating it yields CASSQEWGRGLYGYTF.